This TCR beta chain is from a study of blood T cell repertoires in COVID-19 (dated by TCRdb to 2020 to 2021). Regarding the complete study: The collaborator samples originated in the United States, Italy and Spain and spanned the acute and convalescent phases of COVID-19. Deeply sampled blood TCRbeta repertoires from subjects exposed to, actively infected with, or recovered from COVID-19 were included in the dataset. Where available, HLA class I and class II types were obtained from metadata supplied by the sample provider rather than from assay-based typing. The repertoires were released in a freely available public database meant as a resource for research on the immune response to SARS-CoV-2. The material from the prospective study consisted of cDNA or gDNA derived from T cells, B-cell-depleted T cells, or PBMCs. Samples came from the ongoing ImmuneRACE study (first 160 participants) plus 1,254 subjects from 6 global collaborators. A de-identified subject ID, COVID-19 status, age in years and sex were almost always included in the sample metadata.

General conclusions and limits of the study: The quantity of clinical and demographic metadata differed by source and by participant and was supplied without curation.

The collaborating institutions used their own protocols to collect whole blood in K2EDTA tubes. For TCRbeta analysis, collaborators shipped samples as frozen whole blood, isolated PBMCs, or DNA extracted from either of those sample types. TCRbeta CDR3 regions were amplified from genomic DNA by means of the immunoSEQ Assay, a bias-controlled multiplex PCR. For the original study's pipeline: The number of nucleated cells in each sample was estimated by amplification of reference gene primers within the assay. To quantify the absolute abundance of each unique TCRbeta CDR3 rearrangement, sequence reads were collapsed and filtered. For each sample, productive Simpson clonality was calculated as the square root of Simpson's diversity index across productive rearrangements. TCRdb obtained this table from immuneACCESS and retained in-frame rearrangements with V and J assigned. These tables miss some clones; where compared with another copy, unresolved V genes account for less than half of the shortfall, and the remainder is unexplained. For V, J and clone size, that table is used; D and trimming come from the DNA. Present in this sample are 50,000 to 55,000 clones, 82% of which were seen just once. The ten largest clones capture 11% to 15% of the sample.

As concerns this clone: Its antigen is currently not known. Within one base of it there is no much larger clone, and no base qualities were kept.

Trimming at the junction amounts to 5 bases on V and 3 bases on J, and the germline ends lie 11 bases apart. From cysteine to phenylalanine, the CDR3 is 13 amino acids long. The read is trimmed to its CDR3 DNA, 39 bases read in frame from base 1. The germline V gene sets CDR1 to SGHAT and CDR2 to FQNNGV. This TCR was sampled from a human donor in a cohort sampled during active COVID-19. Sequencing was performed on peripheral blood. The chain employs TRBV11-2 and TRBJ2-7; matching of 6 bases hints at TRBD2 as the D gene. The DNA sequence is as follows: TGTGCCAGCAGCCTGACTAGGTTCTACGAGCAGTACTTC. It translates to CASSLTRFYEQYF.